This T cell receptor (beta chain) was sequenced in a study of OX40 agonist ivuxolimab in advanced cancers. Study-wide findings and caveats: Expanded clones tended on average to be more numerous among CD8+ T cells than CD4+. There was clonal expansion of CD4+ and CD8+ blood T cells by week 6 at 0.1 to 3.0 mg/kg.

Sequenced by immunoSEQ multiplex PCR; TCRdb stores in-frame clones only, minus some. The sample records about 60,000 clones, 85% being singletons. About this clone itself: No antigen is known for it.

Germline CDR1 is SEHNR and CDR2 is FQNEAQ (reference sequence). The CDR3 runs to 14 residues. Losses at the gene ends were 9 bases for V and 8 bases for J; bases not matched to a gene: 16. The chain recombines TRBV7-9 with TRBJ2-7; 7 nucleotides match TRBD2. Material: CD4+ or CD8+ T cells sorted from blood, obtained in a trial of the OX40 agonist ivuxolimab. The TCR comes from an adult with an advanced solid tumor such as melanoma, head and neck, liver or kidney cancer. The CDR3 is CASTLEGGPGKQYF. CDR3 DNA sequence: TGTGCCAGTACACTAGAGGGAGGGCCCGGGAAGCAGTACTTC.